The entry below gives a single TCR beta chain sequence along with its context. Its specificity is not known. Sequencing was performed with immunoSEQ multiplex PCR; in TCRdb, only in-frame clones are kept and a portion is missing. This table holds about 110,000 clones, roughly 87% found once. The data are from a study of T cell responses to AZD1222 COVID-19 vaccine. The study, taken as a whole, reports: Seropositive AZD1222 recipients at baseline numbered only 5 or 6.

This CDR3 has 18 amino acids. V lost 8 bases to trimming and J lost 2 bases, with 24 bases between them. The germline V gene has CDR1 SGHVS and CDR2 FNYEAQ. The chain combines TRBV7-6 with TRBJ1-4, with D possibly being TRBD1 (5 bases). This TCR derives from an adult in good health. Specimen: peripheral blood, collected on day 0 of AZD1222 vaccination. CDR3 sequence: CASPSPHWWGGTNEKLFF. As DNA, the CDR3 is TGTGCCAGCCCCTCCCCCCACTGGTGGGGGGGGACTAATGAAAAACTGTTTTTT.